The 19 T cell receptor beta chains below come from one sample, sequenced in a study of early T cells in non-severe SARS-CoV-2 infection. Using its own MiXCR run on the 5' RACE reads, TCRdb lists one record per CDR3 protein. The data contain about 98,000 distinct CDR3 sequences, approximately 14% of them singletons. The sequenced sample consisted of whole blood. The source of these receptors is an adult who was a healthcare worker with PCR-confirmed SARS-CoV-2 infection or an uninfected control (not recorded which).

The CDR3 DNA is TGTGCCAGCAGCTCTCCTACGATGGGCAATGAGCAGTTCTTC. Amino acid sequence: CASSSPTMGNEQFF. The rearrangement links TRBV5-5 to TRBJ2-1; D remains unclear. Trimming shortened V by 3 bases and J by 6 bases, and 13 bases separated the two germline ends. This CDR3 has 14 residues. The V gene's germline CDR1 is SGHKS and CDR2 YYEKEE (reference sequence).

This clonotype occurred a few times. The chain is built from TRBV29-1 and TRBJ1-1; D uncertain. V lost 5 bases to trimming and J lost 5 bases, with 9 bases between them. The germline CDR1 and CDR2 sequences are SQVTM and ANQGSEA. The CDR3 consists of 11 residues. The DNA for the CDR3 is TGCAGCGTTCCCGGGTGGACTGAAGCTTTCTTT. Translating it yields CSVPGWTEAFF.

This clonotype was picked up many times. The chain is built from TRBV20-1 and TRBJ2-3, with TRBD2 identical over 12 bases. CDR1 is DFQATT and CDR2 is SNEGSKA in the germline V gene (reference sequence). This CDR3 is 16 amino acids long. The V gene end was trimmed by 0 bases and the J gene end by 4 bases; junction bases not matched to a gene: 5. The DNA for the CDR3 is TGCAGTGCTAGAGATTCTAGCGGGAGGGCCCCAGATACGCAGTATTTT. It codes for CSARDSSGRAPDTQYF.

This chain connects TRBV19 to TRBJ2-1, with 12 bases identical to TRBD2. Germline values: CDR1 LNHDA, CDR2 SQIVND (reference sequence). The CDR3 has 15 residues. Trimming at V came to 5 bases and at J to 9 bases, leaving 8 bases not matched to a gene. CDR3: CASSLLAGGSGEQFF. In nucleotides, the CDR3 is TGTGCCAGTAGTCTCCTAGCGGGAGGGTCAGGTGAGCAGTTCTTC. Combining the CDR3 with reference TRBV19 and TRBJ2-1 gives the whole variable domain DGGITQSPKYLFRKEGQNVTLSCEQNLNHDAMYWYRQDPGQGLRLIYYSQIVNDFQKGDIAEGYSVSREKKESFPLTVTSAQKNPTAFYLCASSLLAGGSGEQFFGPGTRLTVL.

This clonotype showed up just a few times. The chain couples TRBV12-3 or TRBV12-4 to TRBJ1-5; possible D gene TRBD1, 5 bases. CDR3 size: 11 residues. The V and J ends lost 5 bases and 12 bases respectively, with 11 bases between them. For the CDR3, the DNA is TGTGCCAGCAGTCTGGGACTTCGCCAGCATTTT. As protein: CASSLGLRQHF.

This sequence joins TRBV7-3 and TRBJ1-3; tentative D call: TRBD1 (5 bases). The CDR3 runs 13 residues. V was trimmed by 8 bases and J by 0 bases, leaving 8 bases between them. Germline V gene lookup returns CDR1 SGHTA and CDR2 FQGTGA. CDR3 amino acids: CASSGGSGNTIYF. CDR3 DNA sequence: TGTGCCAGCTCGGGGGGCTCTGGAAACACCATATATTTT.

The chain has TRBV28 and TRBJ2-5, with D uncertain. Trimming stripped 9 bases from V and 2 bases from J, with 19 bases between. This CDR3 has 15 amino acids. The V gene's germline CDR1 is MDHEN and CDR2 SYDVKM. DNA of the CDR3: TGTGCCAGTACCGGGTTCCAACAACGGCAAGAGACCCAGTACTTC. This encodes CASTGFQQRQETQYF.

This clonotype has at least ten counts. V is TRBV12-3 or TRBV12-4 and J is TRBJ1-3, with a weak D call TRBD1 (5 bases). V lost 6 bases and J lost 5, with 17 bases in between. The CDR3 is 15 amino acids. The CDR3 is CASSYPRDPRNTIYF. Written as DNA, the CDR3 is TGTGCCAGCAGCTACCCCCGGGACCCCAGAAACACCATATATTTT.

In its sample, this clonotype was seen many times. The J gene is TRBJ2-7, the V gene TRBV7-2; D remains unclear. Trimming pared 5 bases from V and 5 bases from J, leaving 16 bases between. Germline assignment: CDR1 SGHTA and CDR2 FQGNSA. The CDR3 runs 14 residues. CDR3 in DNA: TGTGCCAGCAGCCCGCAGGTGGGTTGGGACGAGCAGTACTTC. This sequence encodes CASSPQVGWDEQYF.

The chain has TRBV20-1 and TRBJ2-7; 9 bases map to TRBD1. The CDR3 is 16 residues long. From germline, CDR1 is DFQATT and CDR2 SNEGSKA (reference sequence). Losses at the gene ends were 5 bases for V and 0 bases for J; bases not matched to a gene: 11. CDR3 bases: TGCAGTGCTTCTAACCCGGGACAGGGATTCTCCTACGAGCAGTACTTC. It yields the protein CSASNPGQGFSYEQYF.

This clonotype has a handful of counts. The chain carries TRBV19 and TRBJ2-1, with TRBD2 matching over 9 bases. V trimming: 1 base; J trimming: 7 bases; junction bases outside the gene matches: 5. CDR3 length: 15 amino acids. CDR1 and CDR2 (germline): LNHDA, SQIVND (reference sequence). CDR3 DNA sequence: TGTGCCAGTAGTATAGGGGCGGGAGGGAGGAATGAGCAGTTCTTC. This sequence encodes CASSIGAGGRNEQFF.

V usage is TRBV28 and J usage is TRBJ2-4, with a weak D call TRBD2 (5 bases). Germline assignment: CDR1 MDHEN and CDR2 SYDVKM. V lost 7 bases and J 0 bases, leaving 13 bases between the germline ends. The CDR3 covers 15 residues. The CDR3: CASKTIREAKNIQYF. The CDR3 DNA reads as TGTGCCAGCAAAACGATCCGGGAAGCCAAAAACATTCAGTACTTC.

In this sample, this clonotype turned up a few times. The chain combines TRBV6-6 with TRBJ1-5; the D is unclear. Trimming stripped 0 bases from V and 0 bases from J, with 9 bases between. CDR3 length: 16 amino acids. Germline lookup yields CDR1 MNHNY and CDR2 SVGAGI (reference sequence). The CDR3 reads CASSYSPDYSNQPQHF. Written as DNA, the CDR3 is TGTGCCAGCAGTTACTCCCCAGACTATAGCAATCAGCCCCAGCATTTT.

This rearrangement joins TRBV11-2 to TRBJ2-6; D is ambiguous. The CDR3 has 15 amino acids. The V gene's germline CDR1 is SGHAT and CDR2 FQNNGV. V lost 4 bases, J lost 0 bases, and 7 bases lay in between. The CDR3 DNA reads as TGTGCCAGCAGCTCCCCCAGCTCTGGGGCCAACGTCCTGACTTTC. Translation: CASSSPSSGANVLTF.

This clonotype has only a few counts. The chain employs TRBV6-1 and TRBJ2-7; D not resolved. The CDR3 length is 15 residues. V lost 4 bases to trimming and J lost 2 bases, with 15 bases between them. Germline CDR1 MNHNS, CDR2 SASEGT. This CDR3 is CASSGFSAGPYEQYF. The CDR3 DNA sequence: TGTGCCAGCAGTGGTTTTTCGGCCGGTCCCTACGAGCAGTACTTC.

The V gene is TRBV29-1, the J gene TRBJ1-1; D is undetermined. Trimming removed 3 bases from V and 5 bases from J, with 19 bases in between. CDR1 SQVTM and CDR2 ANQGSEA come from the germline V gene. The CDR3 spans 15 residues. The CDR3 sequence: CSVENRVNVGTEAFF. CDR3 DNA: TGCAGCGTTGAGAACCGGGTGAATGTGGGGACTGAAGCTTTCTTT.

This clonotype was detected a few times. For the CDR3, the DNA is TGCGCCAGCAGCCATACAGGGTTCAGCTCCTACGAGCAGTACTTC. This codes for CASSHTGFSSYEQYF. The V and J genes are TRBV4-1 and TRBJ2-7; possible D gene TRBD1, 6 bases. Trimming left V 3 bases short and J 0 bases short, with 12 bases between. This CDR3 spans 15 amino acids. Germline V CDR1 and CDR2: MGHRA, YSYEKL.

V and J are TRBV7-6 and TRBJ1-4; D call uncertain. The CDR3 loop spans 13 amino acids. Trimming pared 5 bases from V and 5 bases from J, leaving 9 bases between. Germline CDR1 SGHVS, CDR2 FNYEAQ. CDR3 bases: TGTGCCAGCAGCCCCAGGTGGAATGAAAAACTGTTTTTT. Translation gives CASSPRWNEKLFF.

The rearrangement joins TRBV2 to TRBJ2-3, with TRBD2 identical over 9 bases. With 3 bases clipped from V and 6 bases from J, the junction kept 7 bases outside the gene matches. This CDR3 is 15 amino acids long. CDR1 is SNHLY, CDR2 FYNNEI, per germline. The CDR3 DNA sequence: TGTGCCAGCAGTGAGACTAGCGGAGAACCCGATACGCAGTATTTT. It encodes CASSETSGEPDTQYF.